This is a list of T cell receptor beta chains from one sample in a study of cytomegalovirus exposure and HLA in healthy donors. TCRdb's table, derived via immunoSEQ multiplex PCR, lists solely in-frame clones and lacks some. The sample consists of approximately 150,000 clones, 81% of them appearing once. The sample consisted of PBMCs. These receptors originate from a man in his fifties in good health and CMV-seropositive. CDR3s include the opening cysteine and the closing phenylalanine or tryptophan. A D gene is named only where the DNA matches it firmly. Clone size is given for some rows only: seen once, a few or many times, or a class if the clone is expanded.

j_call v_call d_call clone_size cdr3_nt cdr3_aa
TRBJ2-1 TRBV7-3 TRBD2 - TGTGCCAGCAGCCCCGAAGTAGCAGCGGGGGTGATGTTCTTC CASSPEVAAGVMFF
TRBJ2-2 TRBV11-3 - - TGTGCCAGCAGCTCCACCGGAGTTAACACCGGGGAGCTGTTTTTT CASSSTGVNTGELFF
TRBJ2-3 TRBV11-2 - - TGTGCCAGCAGCTTAGTTATTACAGATACGCAGTATTTT CASSLVITDTQYF
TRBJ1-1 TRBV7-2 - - TGTGCCAGCAGCGTGAACAGGGACGGAGAAGCTTTCTTT CASSVNRDGEAFF
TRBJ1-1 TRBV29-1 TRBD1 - TGCAGCGTTGCCCGATCGACAGGGACTGATATTGAAGCTTTCTTT CSVARSTGTDIEAFF
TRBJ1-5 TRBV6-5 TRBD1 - TGTGCCAGCAGAAGACAGGGGAATAGCAATCAGCCCCAGCATTTT CASRRQGNSNQPQHF
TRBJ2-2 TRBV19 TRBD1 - TGTGCCAGTAGTAGGACAGGGTCGGGCACCGGGGAGCTGTTTTTT CASSRTGSGTGELFF
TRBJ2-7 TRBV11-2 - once TGTGCCAGCAGCCGCGAGGTGGGCTCCTACGAGCAGTACTTC CASSREVGSYEQYF
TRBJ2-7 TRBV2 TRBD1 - TGTGCCAGCAGACTAGGGACAGGGGACGGCTACGAGCAGTACTTC CASRLGTGDGYEQYF
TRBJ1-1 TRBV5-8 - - TGTGCCAGCAGCTTGTCCACAGGGTGGGGAAACACTGAAGCTTTCTTT CASSLSTGWGNTEAFF
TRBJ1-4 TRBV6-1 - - TGTGCCAGCAGTGAAGACAGGGTGGAGGAAAAACTGTTTTTT CASSEDRVEEKLFF